This T cell receptor beta chain was sequenced during a study of cytomegalovirus exposure and HLA in healthy donors. Study-level points and caveats: It has been reported that TCR beta sequences accurately predicted the HLA-A and HLA-B alleles of most subjects. In a later analysis, approximately 15,000 TCR beta sequences were associated with HLA alleles at 0.05 false discovery rate.

PCR involved 60 Vbeta and 13 Jbeta primers. Profiling relied on immunoSEQ multiplex PCR, and the TCRdb table lists in-frame clones only, not all of them. The sample contains approximately 110,000 clones, 65% of which appear only once. Comment on this clone: The target antigen is unknown.

Germline assignment: CDR1 SGDLS and CDR2 YYNGEE. V dropped 3 bases and J dropped 3; count of bases not matched to a gene: 2. CDR3 size: 14 residues. The sample was PBMCs. V gene TRBV9 combines with J gene TRBJ2-7; 11 bases agree with TRBD1. The source is a man aged 30 to 39 in good health and CMV-seropositive. The CDR3 DNA follows: TGTGCCAGCAGCGAGGGACAGGGGGGCTACGAGCAGTACTTC. The encoded protein is CASSEGQGGYEQYF.